These 24 T cell receptor beta chains came from one sample sequenced in a study of control samples from healthy donors and cancer patients. The method was immunoSEQ multiplex PCR; TCRdb's version includes in-frame clones alone and lacks a portion of them. The table shows 95,000 to 150,000 clones, with more than 75% occurring only once. Sequencing was performed on blood. Receptors originate from a man between 18 and 29 years old in good health.

This chain links TRBV27 with TRBJ2-6, with a weak D call TRBD1 (6 bases). Trimming removed 2 bases at V and 2 bases at J, with 10 bases between. Looked up from germline, CDR1 is MNHEY and CDR2 is SMNVEV (reference sequence). The CDR3 consists of 16 residues. The CDR3 DNA reads as TGTGCCAGCAGTTTACGCAGGGGAACTGGGGCCAACGTCCTGACTTTC. Translation: CASSLRRGTGANVLTF.

The CDR3 DNA is TGTGCCAGCAGCCCCTGGGATTTCAATGAGCAGTTCTTC. This encodes CASSPWDFNEQFF. The genes are TRBV9 and TRBJ2-1; D not resolved. CDR3 length equals 13 residues. V dropped 4 bases and J dropped 6 bases, with 11 bases sitting between them. Germline values: CDR1 SGDLS, CDR2 YYNGEE.

The chain links TRBV7-3 to TRBJ2-7, with 7 bases that match TRBD1. V was pared by 4 bases and J by 5 bases, with 11 bases of the junction left unmatched. Germline values: CDR1 SGHTA, CDR2 FQGTGA. The CDR3 is made up of 15 amino acids. Here the CDR3 reads CASSSTLDRSHEQYF. In DNA form, the CDR3 reads TGTGCCAGCAGCTCCACCTTGGACAGGTCCCACGAGCAGTACTTC.

This chain uses TRBV19 with TRBJ1-6; 10 bases are shared with TRBD1. This CDR3 region has 15 residues. The V gene end was trimmed by 8 bases and the J gene end by 7 bases; junction bases not matched to a gene: 8. CDR1 and CDR2 from the germline V gene are LNHDA and SQIVND (reference sequence). This chain's CDR3 is CASSGQGQGNSPLHF. The CDR3 nucleotides read TGTGCCAGTTCGGGACAGGGACAGGGGAATTCACCCCTCCACTTT.

V usage is TRBV5-4 and J usage is TRBJ1-5; D gene ambiguous. This CDR3 has 15 amino acids. Germline V gives CDR1 SGHNT, CDR2 YYREEE (reference sequence). Trimming cost V 3 bases and J 6 bases, with 16 bases left between them. This CDR3 reads CASSWGGDRVQPQHF. The CDR3 DNA follows: TGTGCCAGCAGCTGGGGTGGGGATAGGGTTCAGCCCCAGCATTTT.

The V gene is TRBV13, the J gene TRBJ2-7, with D unclear. Trimming removed 1 base at V and 2 bases at J, with 9 bases between. Germline loops: CDR1 PRHDT, CDR2 FYEKMQ (reference sequence). The CDR3 consists of 14 residues. As DNA, the CDR3 is TGTGCCAGCAGCTTAGTCTCGAAACCCTACGAGCAGTACTTC. It encodes CASSLVSKPYEQYF.

The chain couples TRBV4-2 to TRBJ2-4, with 10 bases lining up with TRBD2. J gave up 0 bases and V 4 bases, and 21 bases lay outside the gene matches. CDR3 length equals 22 residues. The germline V gene has CDR1 LGHNA and CDR2 YNFKEQ. CDR3 in amino acids: CASSRGAAGGPFVDIAKNIQYF. The CDR3 region has the DNA TGTGCCAGCAGCCGAGGGGCAGCGGGAGGGCCTTTTGTGGATATAGCCAAAAACATTCAGTACTTC.

The V gene is TRBV27, the J gene TRBJ1-1, with no clear D. The CDR3 loop spans 13 amino acids. CDR1 and CDR2 (germline): MNHEY, SMNVEV (reference sequence). Trimming took 2 bases from V and 5 from J, leaving 9 bases between them. This CDR3 reads CASSLRASTEAFF. In nucleotides, the CDR3 is TGTGCCAGCAGTTTAAGGGCGAGTACTGAAGCTTTCTTT.

This clone was counted between two and nine times. V is TRBV20-1 and J is TRBJ1-1; tentatively, D is TRBD1 (5 bases). CDR1 is DFQATT, CDR2 SNEGSKA, per germline (reference sequence). This CDR3 comprises 11 residues. CDR3: CSHGGDTEAFF. The CDR3 region has the DNA TGCAGCCATGGAGGGGACACTGAAGCTTTCTTT.

The genes are TRBV5-4 and TRBJ1-3; D is unresolved. This CDR3 spans 16 amino acids. Trimming left V 4 bases short and J 0 bases short, with 14 bases between. Germline assignment: CDR1 SGHNT and CDR2 YYREEE (reference sequence). Written as DNA, the CDR3 is TGTGCCAGCAGCCGTGCCGGCTCATCCTCTGGAAACACCATATATTTT. Encoded protein: CASSRAGSSSGNTIYF. The full variable domain, rest sourced from reference TRBV5-4 and TRBJ1-3, is ETGVTQSPTHLIKTRGQQVTLRCSSQSGHNTVSWYQQALGQGPQFIFQYYREEENGRGNFPPRFSGLQFPNYSSELNVNALELDDSALYLCASSRAGSSSGNTIYFGEGSWLTVV.

CDR3 protein: CASSLSGFEGQYF. DNA for the CDR3: TGTGCCAGCAGCTTATCAGGGTTTGAGGGGCAGTACTTC. V and J are TRBV7-9 and TRBJ2-7; D may match TRBD1 or TRBD2 (5 bases each). Germline V gene sequence: CDR1 SEHNR, CDR2 FQNEAQ (reference sequence). V lost 2 bases and J 9 bases, leaving 14 bases between the germline ends. The CDR3 totals 13 residues. Full variable domain (remainder filled in from reference TRBV7-9 and TRBJ2-7): DTGVSQNPRHKITKRGQNVTFRCDPISEHNRLYWYRQTLGQGPEFLTYFQNEAQLEKSRLLSDRFSAERPKGSFSTLEIQRTEQGDSAMYLCASSLSGFEGQYFGPGTRLTVT.

This clone has only a few counts. The gene calls are TRBV7-9 and TRBJ2-7; TRBD1 matches 7 bases. After removal of 5 bases from V and 0 bases from J, the junction contained 4 bases not matched to a gene. CDR1 is SEHNR, CDR2 FQNEAQ, per germline (reference sequence). This CDR3 region has 14 residues. Here the CDR3 DNA reads TGTGCCAGCAGCCGCGACAGGGACTCCTACGAGCAGTACTTC. This encodes CASSRDRDSYEQYF.

The sample holds one count of this clone. The genes are TRBV7-2 and TRBJ2-2, with 8 bases lining up with TRBD2. The ends lost 5 bases at V and 6 bases at J; junction bases unmatched: 5. There are 14 residues in the CDR3. Germline V CDR1 and CDR2: SGHTA, FQGNSA. CDR3 sequence reads: CASSRAGDPGELFF. As DNA, the CDR3 is TGTGCCAGCAGCAGAGCGGGAGACCCCGGGGAGCTGTTTTTT.

The chain couples TRBV2 to TRBJ2-4, with a weak D call TRBD2 (5 bases). CDR1 is SNHLY and CDR2 is FYNNEI in the germline V gene. The ends were cut back, 6 bases at V and 4 bases at J, with 13 bases in the middle. The CDR3 runs 14 residues. The CDR3 nucleotides read TGTGCCAGCAGATTAACAAGCGGTAAAAACATTCAGTACTTC. Protein: CASRLTSGKNIQYF.

Only one count was recorded for this clone. CDR3 in DNA: TGTGCCAGCAGCGGACTGGTTGACAGGGCGGGCCCCCTCCACTTT. Its protein is CASSGLVDRAGPLHF. The rearrangement uses TRBV11-2 and TRBJ1-6; 7 bases align to TRBD1. V was clipped by 5 bases and J by 13 bases; unmatched bases: 14. Per germline, CDR1 SGHAT and CDR2 FQNNGV. The CDR3 covers 15 residues. Combining the CDR3 with reference TRBV11-2 and TRBJ1-6 gives the whole variable domain EAGVAQSPRYKIIEKRQSVAFWCNPISGHATLYWYQQILGQGPKLLIQFQNNGVVDDSQLPKDRFSAERLKGVDSTLKIQPAKLEDSAVYLCASSGLVDRAGPLHFGNGTRLTVT.

The V call is TRBV10-1, the J call TRBJ1-1; TRBD1 is a possible D gene (5 bases). The V gene's germline CDR1 is WNHNN and CDR2 SYGVQD (reference sequence). V dropped 8 bases and J dropped 11 bases, with 21 bases sitting between them. CDR3 length equals 13 residues. The chain's CDR3 is CASSKTDMAAAFF. DNA of the CDR3: TGCGCCAGCTCAAAGACAGACATGGCGGCGGCTTTCTTT.

The count of this clone is one. The chain couples TRBV21-1 to TRBJ2-6; TRBD1 reflects the table's D call only, with no check against the DNA. TRBV21-1 is listed as a pseudogene. The CDR3 is 17 residues long. The CDR3 DNA reads TGTGCCAGCAGAAAAGGACAGTACGTTACAGGGGCCAACGTCCTGACTTTC. It is translated as CASRKGQYVTGANVLTF.

The chain carries TRBV19 and TRBJ2-3, with TRBD1 matching 8 bases. Looked up from germline, CDR1 is LNHDA and CDR2 is SQIVND (reference sequence). The V segment lost 5 bases and the J segment 4 bases; nucleotides outside the gene matches: 8. This CDR3 is built from 15 residues. Written as DNA, the CDR3 is TGTGCCAGTAGTTCCCGCAAGGACAGGGCAGATACGCAGTATTTT. Encoded protein: CASSSRKDRADTQYF.

The V and J genes are TRBV30 and TRBJ1-5; D possibly corresponds to TRBD1 (5 bases). V was shortened by 2 bases and J by 4 bases, with 12 bases between the two germline ends. Germline V gene data show CDR1 as GTSNPN and CDR2 as SVGIG (reference sequence). This CDR3 is built from 14 residues. CDR3 region: CAWSFAGQNQPQHF. The CDR3 region has the DNA TGTGCCTGGAGTTTTGCAGGGCAAAATCAGCCCCAGCATTTT.

This sequence joins TRBV9 and TRBJ2-7; tentative D call: TRBD2 (6 bases). From germline, CDR1 is SGDLS and CDR2 YYNGEE. V was cut by 4 bases and J by 4 bases, with 12 bases left in between. The CDR3 has 13 amino acids. As DNA, the CDR3 is TGTGCCAGCAGCCCCCAAGCGGGTTACGAGCAGTACTTC. Translated: CASSPQAGYEQYF.

The chain joins TRBV7-8 to TRBJ1-3; D remains unclear. CDR3 size: 13 residues. Deletions cut 5 bases from V and 4 bases from J, with 9 bases between. CDR1 is SGHVS and CDR2 is FQNEAQ in the germline V gene. CDR3 loop: CASSPWLGNTIYF. The CDR3 coding sequence is TGTGCCAGCAGCCCCTGGTTGGGAAACACCATATATTTT.

CDR3 residues: CASSAGQGSDEQFF. In DNA form, the CDR3 reads TGTGCCAGCAGTGCCGGACAGGGATCAGATGAGCAGTTCTTC. J is TRBJ2-1 and V is TRBV6-4; 8 bases are shared with TRBD1. Germline V lookup: CDR1 MRHNA, CDR2 SNTAGT. The CDR3 runs 14 residues. V dropped 4 bases and J dropped 8; count of bases not matched to a gene: 7.

The chain employs TRBV27 and TRBJ2-5; D not certain. Germline loops: CDR1 MNHEY, CDR2 SMNVEV (reference sequence). CDR3 length: 13 amino acids. Deletions cut 10 bases from V and 5 bases from J, with 17 bases between. CDR3 in amino acids: CATRGWALETQYF. The CDR3 DNA reads as TGTGCCACCAGAGGATGGGCCCTGGAGACCCAGTACTTC.

This clone was seen a few times. The V and J genes are TRBV9 and TRBJ1-3; D is perhaps TRBD1 (5 bases). CDR1 is SGDLS, CDR2 YYNGEE, per germline. Trimming took off 0 bases at V and 15 bases at J, with 19 bases between the two ends. The CDR3 extends over 14 amino acids. The CDR3 region is CASSVGSRPGDPYF. CDR3 in DNA: TGTGCCAGCAGCGTAGGATCGCGTCCGGGGGACCCATATTTT.